The entry that follows covers one T cell receptor (beta chain) sequence. This clonotype was detected only a few times. Its binding antigen is unknown. Qualities for individual bases were not recorded, and no much larger clone is one base off. This sample was taken from a study of blood T cells in healthy people across ages (dated by TCRdb to between 2015 and 2016). For the study in its entirety: In model experiments, template switching captured roughly one uniquely barcoded TCR beta cDNA molecule for every two T cells. Four age groups were formed from the donors: young (average approximately 15 years), middle-aged (approximately 40), aged (about 62) and long-lived (around 80). To avoid experimental bias, donors of different ages were distributed randomly across sequencing lanes. Using the same blood draw, the study looked at two additional independent replicas of 1 million unique cDNA reads for two donors, one aged 18 to 30 and the other aged 80 or older. Using deep sequencing normalized with unique cDNA molecular identifiers, the study measured how TCR beta repertoire diversity changes with age.

The receptor library was made with 5' RACE. TCRdb lists the instrument as Illumina HiSeq 2500. The second PCR ran for roughly 6 to 11 cycles and used a J-beta primer mix along with a sample-barcoded 5' primer. Each TCR beta cDNA molecule received a unique molecular identifier from a template-switch 5' adaptor carrying 12 random nucleotides. At least 2.5 million CDR3-containing paired-end reads were obtained from each sample. First-strand cDNA synthesis was performed from all RNA using the Mint cDNA synthesis kit, with priming by a TRBC-specific oligonucleotide. All cDNA was treated with uracil-DNA glycosylase and then went through a first 18-cycle PCR with the universal primers M1SS and BC2_uni_R. In the original analysis: For normalization, 1 million high-quality reads were randomly selected from each sample, with every read carrying a distinct molecular identifier. Instead of being binned into consensus sequences, reads with shared molecular identifiers were discarded. CDR3 identification, clonotype clustering and error correction used MiTCR with a Q25 quality threshold and the strictest error-elimination algorithm. A nonparametric unseen species model with Euler transformation was used to estimate lower-bound total TCR beta diversity. The public reads were run again by TCRdb, first through fastp at Q25 and then through MiXCR, and only productive beta chains were kept. Each entry merges the rows of one CDR3 protein and shows their most common DNA and genes. The V and J calls follow TCRdb's processing rather than the paper's. The sample table records about 1.6 million distinct CDR3 sequences; roughly a third of these occur just once. Clones ranked in the top ten supply roughly 12% of the sample.

The investigation overall reported the following: There was a strong correlation between observed TCR beta diversity and the percentage of naive T cells measured by flow cytometry. Conclusive comparison of naive and antigen-experienced compartments was prevented by the profiling of bulk unsorted PBMCs. The long-lived group showed more naive CD4+ T cells, fewer expanded clones and increased TCR diversity than the aged group, suggesting age selection. As age increased, observed TCR beta diversity per million T cells dropped in a roughly linear way, and a significant reduction was already evident by age about 40. The CMV infection status of donors was not known, potentially confounding age-related changes in expanded clonotypes. Estimates of total diversity from one million sequenced T cells were regarded as lower bounds and underestimates.

The 40 or so donors, aged about 6 to 95 years, were systemically healthy Caucasian individuals from Russia. Each donor gave 8 to 10 milliliters of peripheral blood, collected into EDTA-treated Vacutainer tubes. Ficoll-Paque density-gradient centrifugation was used to isolate PBMCs, with at least 6 million per sample. Total RNA was extracted from PBMCs with Trizol reagent, with at least 5 micrograms obtained per sample. Naive CD45RAhigh/CD27high T cell percentages were measured by flow cytometry on a PBMC aliquot from every donor. CDR1 and CDR2 were assigned from the germline V gene as SGHRS and YFSETQ. After removal of 0 bases from V and 4 bases from J, the junction retains 6 bases not matched to a gene. From its cysteine to its phenylalanine, the CDR3 spans 16 amino acids. The sequence is cut down to CDR3 DNA, 48 bases in frame from base 1.

The sequence was obtained from a woman aged 25 to 45 in good health. The chain uses TRBV5-1 and TRBJ2-1, with TRBD1 matching 8 junction bases. Sequenced input: blood. The DNA is as follows: TGCGCCAGCAGCTTGGTACAGGGGGATGGATACAATGAGCAGTTCTTC. Translated, this gives CASSLVQGDGYNEQFF.